A selection of T cell receptor beta chains follows, all from one sample in a study of shared clonotypes between healthy human individuals. Generated by immunoSEQ multiplex PCR, the TCRdb table keeps only in-frame clones and is missing some. The table lists around 2,000,000 clones, approximately 95% of them singletons. Sequenced input: naive CD8+ T cells sorted from blood. These receptors originate from a man aged 18 to 29 in good health. The CDR3 runs from the conserved cysteine through the conserved F or W.

>15|TRBV6-6|TRBJ2-2
CASSYLRDLTGELFF
>13|TRBV27|TRBJ2-1
CASTQYGLGEQFF
>16|TRBV27|TRBJ1-5
CASRISGTGGNQPQHF
>15|TRBV7-9|TRBJ1-6
CASSSTGVRDSPLHF
>13|TRBV7-6|TRBJ2-7
CASSLDSQGEQYF
>14|TRBV7-9|TRBJ1-2
CASSLEVSFYGYTF
>14|TRBV9|TRBJ2-5
CASSVVGGEETQYF
>14|TRBV6-4|TRBJ2-5
CASSQGDRQETQYF
>14|TRBV5-4|TRBJ2-7
CASSLHPSGYEQYF
>15|TRBV9|TRBJ2-3
CASSVEGLDLDTQYF
>15|TRBV11-2|TRBJ2-3
CASSLYGRESDTQYF
>15|TRBV6-5|TRBJ2-2
CASSYNGQYTGELFF
>15|TRBV9|TRBJ2-2
CASSDRGPGTGELFF
>18|TRBV5-1|TRBJ2-1
CASSRGGLAAKVFSEQFF
>13|TRBV7-9|TRBJ2-7
CASSPPGSYEQYF
>15|TRBV6-1|TRBJ2-3
CASSDPKGITDTQYF
>16|TRBV13|TRBJ2-7
CASSYSSGSKRYEQYF
>15|TRBV5-1|TRBJ2-7
CASSLRGTVPYEQYF
>14|TRBV28|TRBJ2-7
CASSYARSSYEQYF
>14|TRBV7-9|TRBJ2-2
CASSPGLAVGELFF
>11|TRBV30|TRBJ2-7
CAWSGPTEQYF
>14|TRBV11-1|TRBJ2-7
CASSFGRGGYEQYF
>15|TRBV6-6|TRBJ1-2
CASSYFPDSGDGYTF
>16|TRBV23-1|TRBJ2-7
CASSQPARDRDHEQYF
>14|TRBV28|TRBJ2-7
CASTPVGGTYEQYF
>15|TRBV7-9|TRBJ2-1
CASSLSTVTYNEQFF
>16|TRBV4-3|TRBJ2-1
CASSQVWLTEYNEQFF
>15|TRBV7-9|TRBJ1-2
CASSLASTSNYGYTF
>14|TRBV9|TRBJ2-7
CASSGGQGSYEQYF
>11|TRBV2|TRBJ1-1
CASSELGKAFF
>15|TRBV10-3|TRBJ2-5
CAISDPRAGGETQYF
>17|TRBV10-2|TRBJ1-2
CASSDPGLRFLQGGYTF
>15|TRBV5-1|TRBJ2-3
CASSPGQGGGDTQYF
>14|TRBV27|TRBJ2-2
CASKTGQGAGELFF
>17|TRBV9|TRBJ2-1
CASSVSPGSGAHNEQFF
>16|TRBV4-1|TRBJ2-7
CASSSIQTSGPYEQYF
>16|TRBV7-6|TRBJ1-5
CASSLEKGGFGGPQHF
>13|TRBV7-9|TRBJ2-7
CASSAWTGDEQYF
>14|TRBV7-9|TRBJ2-7
CASSPRDRLYEQYF
>17|TRBV7-9|TRBJ2-7
CASSLTFTSVSSYEQYF
>15|TRBV11-3|TRBJ2-3
CASSTAGASTDTQYF